A selection of T cell receptor beta chains follows, all from one sample in a study of T-cell reconstitution after alpha-beta-depleted transplantation in children. Each CDR3 protein gets one entry after TCRdb re-called the PCR reads with MiXCR. The sample contains roughly 200,000 distinct CDR3 sequences, about 8.4% of which appear only once. Sequences were derived from PBMCs, mostly from graft donor cells, sampled 360 days after TCRalphabeta/CD19-depleted stem cell transplant. All receptors derive from a male patient aged 2-10 years who had a stem cell transplant for acute myeloid leukemia, so the T cells may come from the graft donor. CDR3s include the opening cysteine and the closing phenylalanine or tryptophan. D genes are given only for firm matches. Rows may omit the clone size; those that give it use once, few, many or a size class.

v_call: TRBV12-3/TRBV12-4; cdr3_length: 14; clone_size: few; j_call: TRBJ2-2; d_call: TRBD1; cdr3_aa: CASRPDRVHGELFF; cdr3_nt: TGTGCCAGCAGACCAGACAGGGTGCACGGGGAGCTGTTTTTT
v_call: TRBV27; cdr3_length: 16; clone_size: few; j_call: TRBJ2-5; d_call: TRBD1; cdr3_aa: CASSPNFPGGQETQYF; cdr3_nt: TGTGCCAGCAGTCCTAATTTTCCAGGGGGCCAAGAGACCCAGTACTTC
v_call: TRBV3-1; cdr3_length: 14; clone_size: .; j_call: TRBJ2-1; d_call: .; cdr3_aa: CASSPLQPYNEQFF; cdr3_nt: TGTGCCAGCAGCCCCCTTCAACCCTACAATGAGCAGTTCTTC
v_call: TRBV12-3/TRBV12-4; cdr3_length: 16; clone_size: many; j_call: TRBJ2-2; d_call: .; cdr3_aa: CASSFIAKANTGELFF; cdr3_nt: TGTGCCAGCAGTTTTATTGCAAAAGCGAACACCGGGGAGCTGTTTTTT
v_call: TRBV10-3; cdr3_length: 15; clone_size: .; j_call: TRBJ2-7; d_call: TRBD2; cdr3_aa: CAISPVAGSPYEQYF; cdr3_nt: TGTGCCATCAGTCCAGTAGCGGGTTCACCCTACGAGCAGTACTTC
v_call: TRBV29-1; cdr3_length: 15; clone_size: many; j_call: TRBJ2-3; d_call: .; cdr3_aa: CSALTDGPIEDTQYF; cdr3_nt: TGCAGCGCTCTAACTGACGGACCCATCGAAGATACGCAGTATTTT
v_call: TRBV20-1; cdr3_length: 14; clone_size: few; j_call: TRBJ2-3; d_call: .; cdr3_aa: CSARGATSTDTQYF; cdr3_nt: TGCAGTGCTAGAGGAGCGACTAGCACAGATACGCAGTATTTT
v_call: TRBV24-1; cdr3_length: 14; clone_size: few; j_call: TRBJ2-1; d_call: TRBD1; cdr3_aa: CATSPGQGKDEQFF; cdr3_nt: TGTGCCACCAGCCCGGGACAGGGGAAGGATGAGCAGTTCTTC
v_call: TRBV5-8; cdr3_length: 15; clone_size: many; j_call: TRBJ2-1; d_call: .; cdr3_aa: CASSLVFGHEDEQFF; cdr3_nt: TGTGCCAGCAGCTTGGTCTTTGGCCATGAAGATGAGCAGTTCTTC
v_call: TRBV5-1; cdr3_length: 15; clone_size: many; j_call: TRBJ2-1; d_call: .; cdr3_aa: CASSLGQGHYNEQFF; cdr3_nt: TGCGCCAGCAGCTTGGGGCAGGGCCACTACAATGAGCAGTTCTTC
v_call: TRBV9; cdr3_length: 16; clone_size: many; j_call: TRBJ2-1; d_call: TRBD1; cdr3_aa: CASSAAVDRGINEQFF; cdr3_nt: TGTGCCAGCAGCGCAGCGGTCGACAGGGGGATCAATGAGCAGTTCTTC
v_call: TRBV6-5; cdr3_length: 15; clone_size: many; j_call: TRBJ2-5; d_call: .; cdr3_aa: CASSYIAATQETQYF; cdr3_nt: TGTGCCAGCAGTTACATCGCGGCTACCCAAGAGACCCAGTACTTC
v_call: TRBV20-1; cdr3_length: 15; clone_size: many; j_call: TRBJ1-5; d_call: TRBD1; cdr3_aa: CSGVSGTGGRQPQHF; cdr3_nt: TGCAGTGGGGTTTCCGGGACAGGGGGCCGTCAGCCCCAGCATTTT
v_call: TRBV7-9; cdr3_length: 15; clone_size: .; j_call: TRBJ1-3; d_call: .; cdr3_aa: CASSFGRSLGNTIYF; cdr3_nt: TGTGCCAGCAGCTTCGGACGTTCCCTGGGAAACACCATATATTTT
v_call: TRBV7-2; cdr3_length: 12; clone_size: many; j_call: TRBJ1-2; d_call: .; cdr3_aa: CASSESSISYTF; cdr3_nt: TGTGCCAGCAGCGAGTCTTCAATCAGCTACACCTTC
v_call: TRBV5-1; cdr3_length: 14; clone_size: .; j_call: TRBJ2-5; d_call: .; cdr3_aa: CASKSSSSRETQYF; cdr3_nt: TGCGCCAGCAAGTCTTCTAGCTCGCGAGAGACCCAGTACTTC
v_call: TRBV5-1; cdr3_length: 16; clone_size: many; j_call: TRBJ1-1; d_call: TRBD1; cdr3_aa: CASSLEGDSQNTEAFF; cdr3_nt: TGCGCCAGCAGCTTGGAGGGGGACAGCCAGAACACTGAAGCTTTCTTT
v_call: TRBV11-3; cdr3_length: 17; clone_size: few; j_call: TRBJ2-1; d_call: .; cdr3_aa: CASSLDHLDGTYNEQFF; cdr3_nt: TGTGCCAGCAGCTTAGATCACCTTGATGGTACCTACAATGAGCAGTTCTTC
v_call: TRBV12-3/TRBV12-4; cdr3_length: 16; clone_size: many; j_call: TRBJ2-1; d_call: TRBD2; cdr3_aa: CASRSYRSGGDNEQFF; cdr3_nt: TGTGCCAGCAGGTCATATCGTAGCGGGGGGGACAATGAGCAGTTCTTC
v_call: TRBV5-1; cdr3_length: 13; clone_size: many; j_call: TRBJ2-5; d_call: .; cdr3_aa: CASIARPQETQYF; cdr3_nt: TGCGCCAGCATCGCCAGGCCCCAAGAGACCCAGTACTTC
v_call: TRBV5-1; cdr3_length: 11; clone_size: many; j_call: TRBJ2-1; d_call: .; cdr3_aa: CASSLDNEQFF; cdr3_nt: TGCGCCAGCAGTTTAGATAATGAGCAGTTCTTC
v_call: TRBV5-8; cdr3_length: 14; clone_size: many; j_call: TRBJ2-4; d_call: .; cdr3_aa: CASSFRDDKNIQYF; cdr3_nt: TGTGCCAGCAGCTTCCGGGACGACAAAAACATTCAGTACTTC
v_call: TRBV7-2; cdr3_length: 16; clone_size: many; j_call: TRBJ2-3; d_call: .; cdr3_aa: CASSLTGGTSSDTQYF; cdr3_nt: TGTGCCAGCAGCCTTACGGGCGGGACTTCATCAGATACGCAGTATTTT
v_call: TRBV18; cdr3_length: 14; clone_size: .; j_call: TRBJ2-4; d_call: TRBD1; cdr3_aa: CASSLRTGINIQYF; cdr3_nt: TGTGCCAGCTCACTAAGGACAGGGATCAACATTCAGTACTTC
v_call: TRBV7-9; cdr3_length: 14; clone_size: .; j_call: TRBJ2-2; d_call: TRBD2; cdr3_aa: CASPGLADTGELFF; cdr3_nt: TGTGCCTCTCCAGGACTAGCGGACACCGGGGAGCTGTTTTTT
v_call: TRBV11-2; cdr3_length: 18; clone_size: few; j_call: TRBJ2-2; d_call: .; cdr3_aa: CASRSTRQNPANTGELFF; cdr3_nt: TGTGCCAGCAGATCTACCCGGCAGAACCCAGCGAACACCGGGGAGCTGTTTTTT
v_call: TRBV5-1; cdr3_length: 15; clone_size: few; j_call: TRBJ2-3; d_call: TRBD2; cdr3_aa: CASSLFSGSTDTQYF; cdr3_nt: TGCGCCAGCAGCTTGTTTAGCGGGAGCACAGATACGCAGTATTTT
v_call: TRBV4-2; cdr3_length: 16; clone_size: few; j_call: TRBJ2-7; d_call: TRBD2; cdr3_aa: CASSQGPSGKSYEQYF; cdr3_nt: TGTGCCAGCAGCCAAGGTCCTAGCGGGAAGTCCTACGAGCAGTACTTC
v_call: TRBV5-5; cdr3_length: 14; clone_size: many; j_call: TRBJ1-2; d_call: TRBD1; cdr3_aa: CASTRTGGNYGYTF; cdr3_nt: TGTGCCAGCACCAGGACAGGGGGCAACTATGGCTACACCTTC
v_call: TRBV5-1; cdr3_length: 15; clone_size: .; j_call: TRBJ2-7; d_call: .; cdr3_aa: CASSFGVTDSYEQYF; cdr3_nt: TGCGCCAGCAGCTTCGGGGTGACGGACTCCTACGAGCAGTACTTC
v_call: TRBV4-1; cdr3_length: 14; clone_size: .; j_call: TRBJ1-1; d_call: .; cdr3_aa: CASSLGRGNTEAFF; cdr3_nt: TGCGCCAGCAGCCTCGGCCGGGGGAACACTGAAGCTTTCTTT
v_call: TRBV7-8; cdr3_length: 14; clone_size: .; j_call: TRBJ2-1; d_call: TRBD2; cdr3_aa: CASSLGTSYVEQFF; cdr3_nt: TGTGCCAGCAGCTTAGGGACTAGTTATGTTGAGCAGTTCTTC
v_call: TRBV6-5; cdr3_length: 15; clone_size: many; j_call: TRBJ1-4; d_call: .; cdr3_aa: CASSYSWGLGEKLFF; cdr3_nt: TGTGCCAGCAGTTACTCGTGGGGGTTAGGCGAAAAACTGTTTTTT
v_call: TRBV6-1; cdr3_length: 14; clone_size: few; j_call: TRBJ2-7; d_call: .; cdr3_aa: CASIAGTTHYEQYF; cdr3_nt: TGTGCCAGCATTGCCGGGACCACACACTACGAGCAGTACTTC
v_call: TRBV10-3; cdr3_length: 18; clone_size: few; j_call: TRBJ2-1; d_call: .; cdr3_aa: CAISDVGRSRGSYNEQFF; cdr3_nt: TGTGCCATCAGTGATGTCGGGCGTAGCAGGGGCTCCTACAATGAGCAGTTCTTC
v_call: TRBV20-1; cdr3_length: 12; clone_size: .; j_call: TRBJ2-1; d_call: .; cdr3_aa: CSAGRGFNEQFF; cdr3_nt: TGCAGTGCGGGACGGGGATTCAATGAGCAGTTCTTC
v_call: TRBV20-1; cdr3_length: 13; clone_size: few; j_call: TRBJ2-5; d_call: TRBD1; cdr3_aa: CSALTGSQETQYF; cdr3_nt: TGCAGTGCCCTGACAGGGTCGCAAGAGACCCAGTACTTC
v_call: TRBV5-1; cdr3_length: 12; clone_size: many; j_call: TRBJ2-7; d_call: .; cdr3_aa: CASSLEASEQYF; cdr3_nt: TGCGCCAGCAGCTTGGAAGCTTCCGAGCAGTACTTC
v_call: TRBV28; cdr3_length: 15; clone_size: few; j_call: TRBJ2-6; d_call: .; cdr3_aa: CASTPRSSGANVLTF; cdr3_nt: TGTGCCAGCACCCCTAGGAGCTCTGGGGCCAACGTCCTGACTTTC
v_call: TRBV7-3; cdr3_length: 14; clone_size: few; j_call: TRBJ2-3; d_call: TRBD2; cdr3_aa: CASRVAGGSDTQYF; cdr3_nt: TGTGCCAGCAGGGTAGCGGGAGGATCAGATACGCAGTATTTT
v_call: TRBV7-3; cdr3_length: 14; clone_size: once; j_call: TRBJ2-6; d_call: .; cdr3_aa: CASSPDSGANVLTF; cdr3_nt: TGTGCCAGCAGCCCGGACTCTGGGGCCAACGTCCTGACTTTC
v_call: TRBV29-1; cdr3_length: 11; clone_size: many; j_call: TRBJ2-7; d_call: .; cdr3_aa: CSVGSLYEQYF; cdr3_nt: TGCAGCGTTGGGTCCCTCTACGAGCAGTACTTC
v_call: TRBV10-3; cdr3_length: 14; clone_size: few; j_call: TRBJ2-1; d_call: .; cdr3_aa: CAISGDRVGNEQFF; cdr3_nt: TGTGCCATCAGTGGTGATCGGGTGGGCAATGAGCAGTTCTTC
v_call: TRBV7-9; cdr3_length: 14; clone_size: many; j_call: TRBJ1-1; d_call: TRBD1; cdr3_aa: CASSQQGMSTEAFF; cdr3_nt: TGTGCCAGCAGCCAACAGGGGATGAGTACTGAAGCTTTCTTT
v_call: TRBV6-5; cdr3_length: 14; clone_size: many; j_call: TRBJ2-1; d_call: .; cdr3_aa: CASSYRARGNEQFF; cdr3_nt: TGTGCCAGCAGTTATAGGGCCCGGGGCAATGAGCAGTTCTTC
v_call: TRBV10-2; cdr3_length: 12; clone_size: .; j_call: TRBJ2-5; d_call: .; cdr3_aa: CASSEGWETQYF; cdr3_nt: TGCGCCAGCAGTGAAGGCTGGGAGACCCAGTACTTC